This is a list of T cell receptor beta chains from one sample in a study of neoadjuvant anti-PD-1 for oral cavity cancer. Generated by immunoSEQ multiplex PCR, the TCRdb table keeps only in-frame clones and is missing some. Of approximately 23,000 clones in the sample, 45% were seen once. Here the sequenced sample was tumor tissue, taken after nivolumab (anti-PD-1) treatment. All receptors come from a person between 40 and 80 years old with oral cavity squamous cell carcinoma. Both conserved end residues are part of each CDR3. D genes are given only for firm matches. Expanded clones are given a class, and other clones once, few, many or no size at all.

J gene: TRBJ2-1; clone size: -; V gene: TRBV4-1; D gene: -; CDR3 DNA: TGCGCCAGCAGCCAAGATTTGGGCTACAATGAGCAGTTCTTC; CDR3 protein: CASSQDLGYNEQFF
J gene: TRBJ2-1; clone size: -; V gene: TRBV7-2; D gene: -; CDR3 DNA: TGTGCCAGCAGCTTAGTGAGAGGAAATGAGCAGTTCTTC; CDR3 protein: CASSLVRGNEQFF
J gene: TRBJ2-1; clone size: -; V gene: TRBV13; D gene: -; CDR3 DNA: TGTGCCAGCAGCTTGAATGGACAGCACAATGAGCAGTTCTTC; CDR3 protein: CASSLNGQHNEQFF
J gene: TRBJ2-1; clone size: few; V gene: TRBV11-3; D gene: -; CDR3 DNA: TGTGCCAGCAGCTTAGATGGCCCCGCGGGGAATGAGCAGTTCTTC; CDR3 protein: CASSLDGPAGNEQFF
J gene: TRBJ1-1; clone size: -; V gene: TRBV15; D gene: -; CDR3 DNA: TGTGCCACCAGCAGAGATCTGGTAGTCGGGGGCACTGAAGCTTTCTTT; CDR3 protein: CATSRDLVVGGTEAFF
J gene: TRBJ2-3; clone size: -; V gene: TRBV7-8; D gene: TRBD2; CDR3 DNA: TGTGCCAGCAGCCGAACCACTAGCGGGGCGACAGATACGCAGTATTTT; CDR3 protein: CASSRTTSGATDTQYF
J gene: TRBJ2-7; clone size: few; V gene: TRBV19; D gene: TRBD2; CDR3 DNA: TGTGCCAGTAGCTTTGGAGGGAGGGGCGAGCAGTACTTC; CDR3 protein: CASSFGGRGEQYF
J gene: TRBJ2-3; clone size: -; V gene: TRBV18; D gene: TRBD1; CDR3 DNA: TGTGCCAGCTCACCACCGACCGGGACAGGGGGCGGCACAGATACGCAGTATTTT; CDR3 protein: CASSPPTGTGGGTDTQYF
J gene: TRBJ1-6; clone size: -; V gene: TRBV7-9; D gene: TRBD1; CDR3 DNA: TGTGCCAGCAGCTTAAGTGGGACAGGGACCTCACCCCTCCACTTT; CDR3 protein: CASSLSGTGTSPLHF
J gene: TRBJ2-2; clone size: medium-sized; V gene: TRBV11-3; D gene: -; CDR3 DNA: TGTGCCAGCAGCTTAGGGGGACAAGACACCGGGGAGCTGTTTTTT; CDR3 protein: CASSLGGQDTGELFF
J gene: TRBJ2-7; clone size: few; V gene: TRBV11-2; D gene: -; CDR3 DNA: TGTGCCAGCAGCCCCCAAACCTACGAGCAGTACTTC; CDR3 protein: CASSPQTYEQYF
J gene: TRBJ2-1; clone size: -; V gene: TRBV28; D gene: -; CDR3 DNA: TGTGCCAGCAGCCTCTTGCGGTCCTACAATGAGCAGTTCTTC; CDR3 protein: CASSLLRSYNEQFF
J gene: TRBJ1-4; clone size: -; V gene: TRBV10-3; D gene: TRBD1; CDR3 DNA: TGTGCCATCAGCCGGACAGGGGGCGTTGAAAAACTGTTTTTT; CDR3 protein: CAISRTGGVEKLFF
J gene: TRBJ2-5; clone size: once; V gene: TRBV5-8; D gene: -; CDR3 DNA: TGTGCCAGCAGGACCCGCGGCCAAGAGACCCAGTACTTC; CDR3 protein: CASRTRGQETQYF
J gene: TRBJ2-7; clone size: few; V gene: TRBV10-3; D gene: TRBD1; CDR3 DNA: TGTGCCATCAGTGAGTCACCGGGACAGGGGGTGAAAGGATCCTACGAGCAGTACTTC; CDR3 protein: CAISESPGQGVKGSYEQYF
J gene: TRBJ1-2; clone size: -; V gene: TRBV7-3; D gene: -; CDR3 DNA: TGTGCCAGCAGCCCAAGTGCAGGGCTCTATGGCTACACCTTC; CDR3 protein: CASSPSAGLYGYTF
J gene: TRBJ2-2; clone size: -; V gene: TRBV7-2; D gene: -; CDR3 DNA: TGTGCCAGCAGCTTAGAACCGCGGACCGGGGAGCTGTTTTTT; CDR3 protein: CASSLEPRTGELFF
J gene: TRBJ2-1; clone size: -; V gene: TRBV21-1; D gene: -; CDR3 DNA: TGTGCCAGCAGCATTGCGCCGGGAGATGTCTACAATGAGCAGTTCTTC; CDR3 protein: CASSIAPGDVYNEQFF
J gene: TRBJ2-5; clone size: -; V gene: TRBV29-1; D gene: TRBD2; CDR3 DNA: TGCAGCGTTGATCTAACGACTAGCCAGACCCAGTACTTC; CDR3 protein: CSVDLTTSQTQYF
J gene: TRBJ2-7; clone size: -; V gene: TRBV13; D gene: -; CDR3 DNA: TGTGCCAGCAGCTTAGGGCAGACGAGCTCCTACGAGCAGTACTTC; CDR3 protein: CASSLGQTSSYEQYF
J gene: TRBJ1-1; clone size: few; V gene: TRBV29-1; D gene: -; CDR3 DNA: TGCAGCGTTGGCGAGCACACTGAAGCTTTCTTT; CDR3 protein: CSVGEHTEAFF
J gene: TRBJ1-4; clone size: medium-sized; V gene: TRBV6-5; D gene: -; CDR3 DNA: TGTGCCAGCAGTTACTCCAGTCTCGGAAAACTGTTTTTT; CDR3 protein: CASSYSSLGKLFF
J gene: TRBJ2-1; clone size: -; V gene: TRBV6-6; D gene: -; CDR3 DNA: TGTGCCAGCAGTGTGGGCTCCTACAATGAGCAGTTCTTC; CDR3 protein: CASSVGSYNEQFF
J gene: TRBJ2-6; clone size: few; V gene: TRBV4-2; D gene: -; CDR3 DNA: TGTGCCAGCAGCCAAGGACACACAAACTCTGGGGCCAACGTCCTGACTTTC; CDR3 protein: CASSQGHTNSGANVLTF
J gene: TRBJ2-1; clone size: -; V gene: TRBV5-4; D gene: -; CDR3 DNA: TGTGCCAGCAGCCAACGGGCGGGGCGAATCTCCTACAATGAGCAGTTCTTC; CDR3 protein: CASSQRAGRISYNEQFF
J gene: TRBJ1-1; clone size: -; V gene: TRBV9; D gene: -; CDR3 DNA: TGTGCCAGCAGCGTAGGGGGAGGGGTTGACACTGAAGCTTTCTTT; CDR3 protein: CASSVGGGVDTEAFF
J gene: TRBJ2-7; clone size: -; V gene: TRBV7-2; D gene: -; CDR3 DNA: TGTGCCAGCAGCTCCGCCCTACTCGAGCAGTACTTC; CDR3 protein: CASSSALLEQYF
J gene: TRBJ1-4; clone size: many; V gene: TRBV11-2; D gene: -; CDR3 DNA: TGTGCCAGCAGCTTAGTAAGGGACGGAGGAAAACTGTTTTTT; CDR3 protein: CASSLVRDGGKLFF
J gene: TRBJ2-2; clone size: -; V gene: TRBV10-3; D gene: TRBD1; CDR3 DNA: TGTGCCATCAAGGGGGACAGGGGACGCGTCGGGACCGGGGAGCTGTTTTTT; CDR3 protein: CAIKGDRGRVGTGELFF
J gene: TRBJ2-2; clone size: -; V gene: TRBV5-4; D gene: -; CDR3 DNA: TGTGCCAGCAGCTTGGAGGGGGGAATCGGGGAGCTGTTTTTT; CDR3 protein: CASSLEGGIGELFF
J gene: TRBJ1-3; clone size: -; V gene: TRBV7-8; D gene: TRBD1; CDR3 DNA: TGTGCCAGCAGCACAGGGGTAACTGGAAACACCATATATTTT; CDR3 protein: CASSTGVTGNTIYF
J gene: TRBJ2-1; clone size: -; V gene: TRBV9; D gene: TRBD2; CDR3 DNA: TGTGCCAGCAGCGTTGGACTAGCGGGGAGTTCGTACAATGAGCAGTTCTTC; CDR3 protein: CASSVGLAGSSYNEQFF
J gene: TRBJ2-7; clone size: -; V gene: TRBV28; D gene: -; CDR3 DNA: TGTGCCAGCAGTTTATTAGGGGAGCAGTACTTC; CDR3 protein: CASSLLGEQYF
J gene: TRBJ1-4; clone size: -; V gene: TRBV7-9; D gene: TRBD1; CDR3 DNA: TGTGCCAGCAGCTTCACAGGGGTTAATGAAAAACTGTTTTTT; CDR3 protein: CASSFTGVNEKLFF
J gene: TRBJ2-3; clone size: -; V gene: TRBV6-1; D gene: TRBD1; CDR3 DNA: TGTGCCAGCAGTGAAGGGGGACAGGGACCAGATACGCAGTATTTT; CDR3 protein: CASSEGGQGPDTQYF
J gene: TRBJ2-3; clone size: -; V gene: TRBV11-2; D gene: TRBD2; CDR3 DNA: TGTGCCAGCAGCTTTCGGGGGGGCCTCGCAGATACGCAGTATTTT; CDR3 protein: CASSFRGGLADTQYF
J gene: TRBJ2-5; clone size: many; V gene: TRBV6-5; D gene: TRBD1; CDR3 DNA: TGTGCCAGCAGTTGGGACAGGGGGGAGACCCAGTACTTC; CDR3 protein: CASSWDRGETQYF
J gene: TRBJ2-6; clone size: -; V gene: TRBV5-4; D gene: -; CDR3 DNA: TGTGCCAGCAGCTTAGGTGGGGTTGGCTCTGGGGCCAACGTCCTGACTTTC; CDR3 protein: CASSLGGVGSGANVLTF
J gene: TRBJ2-3; clone size: -; V gene: TRBV10-1; D gene: -; CDR3 DNA: TGCGCCAGCAGTGATCTGACAGAACGTACGCAGTATTTT; CDR3 protein: CASSDLTERTQYF
J gene: TRBJ2-1; clone size: few; V gene: TRBV10-3; D gene: TRBD1; CDR3 DNA: TGTGCCATCAGCTCCGGGACAGGCGTCTACAATGAGCAGTTCTTC; CDR3 protein: CAISSGTGVYNEQFF
J gene: TRBJ1-2; clone size: medium-sized; V gene: TRBV29-1; D gene: TRBD1; CDR3 DNA: TGCAGCGTTGAAGAAGGACAGGGGGGCTATGGCTACACCTTC; CDR3 protein: CSVEEGQGGYGYTF
J gene: TRBJ1-1; clone size: -; V gene: TRBV11-3; D gene: -; CDR3 DNA: TGTGCCAGCAGCTTAGGGGCAGGGACTGAAGCTTTCTTT; CDR3 protein: CASSLGAGTEAFF
J gene: TRBJ2-2; clone size: -; V gene: TRBV5-8; D gene: -; CDR3 DNA: TGTGCCAGCAGGGGGCGCGGCACCGGGGAGCTGTTTTTT; CDR3 protein: CASRGRGTGELFF
J gene: TRBJ2-2; clone size: -; V gene: TRBV9; D gene: -; CDR3 DNA: TGTGCCAGCAGCGTAGACGGGTGGAGCACCACCGGGGAGCTGTTTTTT; CDR3 protein: CASSVDGWSTTGELFF
J gene: TRBJ2-5; clone size: -; V gene: TRBV5-1; D gene: TRBD2; CDR3 DNA: TGCGCCAGCAGCTTGCGTAGCGGGGCCCAAGAGACCCAGTACTTC; CDR3 protein: CASSLRSGAQETQYF
J gene: TRBJ1-2; clone size: many; V gene: TRBV11-2; D gene: TRBD1; CDR3 DNA: TGTGCCAGCAGCTTTTACGGACAGGCCGAGAGAGGCTACACCTTC; CDR3 protein: CASSFYGQAERGYTF
J gene: TRBJ1-5; clone size: few; V gene: TRBV7-8; D gene: TRBD1; CDR3 DNA: TGTGCCAGCAGCTTAGGGGTCGGACAGGGGATAAGCAATCAGCCCCAGCATTTT; CDR3 protein: CASSLGVGQGISNQPQHF
J gene: TRBJ1-2; clone size: -; V gene: TRBV2; D gene: -; CDR3 DNA: TGTGCCAGCAGCCCGAACTATGGCTACACCTTC; CDR3 protein: CASSPNYGYTF